This T cell receptor (beta chain) was sequenced in a study of T cells in Graves' hyperthyroidism and ophthalmopathy. This clonotype was observed many times. Its antigen is currently unknown. Researchers took RNA transcripts and amplified the TCR beta CDR3 regions from them. In the first-round RT-PCR of the TCR CDR3, the HTBI primer set was used. TCRdb reprocessed the multiplex PCR reads via MiXCR and lists one record per CDR3 protein. Among about 600,000 distinct CDR3 sequences, approximately 16% were seen once, and the ten largest hold more than 3%. Points from the study as a whole: In blood, most of the thyroid clonotypes expanded above 0.001 were also present.

The sample was blood. The source is a woman in her 40s with Graves' ophthalmopathy.

The CDR3 nucleotides are TGTGCCAGCAGCCTCAGGGCCCAAGAGACCCAGTACTTC. This translates into CASSLRAQETQYF. V gene TRBV2 combines with J gene TRBJ2-5, with a possible D match to TRBD1 (5 bases). The CDR3 consists of 13 residues. V was clipped by 6 bases and J by 1 base, with 9 bases between them. Germline-derived CDR1 and CDR2 are SNHLY and FYNNEI.